This TCR beta chain emerged from a study of T-cell reconstitution after alpha-beta-depleted transplantation in children. Unique molecular identifiers tagged the TCRbeta library. In TCRdb, the PCR reads were re-called with MiXCR into one record per CDR3 protein. The profile shows 95,000 to 150,000 distinct CDR3 sequences, 20% to 25% of them singletons. Study-level points and caveats: About two months after transplant, alpha-beta T cells reportedly came from several hundred expanded graft clones. TCRbeta diversity was high at day 60 in some patients (a result of surviving recipient T cells and thymic progenitors). One year after transplant, T-cell counts and diversity came mostly from newly produced T cells.

As to this clonotype: Its target is unknown.

Germline-derived CDR1 and CDR2 are KGHSH and LQKENI. The germline V and J ends were trimmed by 3 bases and 2 bases, with 13 bases remaining between them. The CDR3 runs 15 residues. The clonotype originates from a male patient between 2 and 15 years old who had a stem cell transplant for chronic granulomatous disease, so the T cells may come from the graft donor. Specimen: PBMCs, mostly from graft donor cells, collected 180 days after TCRalphabeta/CD19-depleted stem cell transplant. The chain uses TRBV18 and TRBJ2-5; a weak D match, TRBD2 (5 bases). CDR3 amino acids: CASSPVRGRQETQYF. The CDR3 coding sequence is TGTGCCAGCTCACCCGTCCGAGGGAGACAAGAGACCCAGTACTTC.